Listed below are T cell receptor beta chains from one sample, sequenced in a study of T cell responses to AZD1222 COVID-19 vaccine. Profiling relied on immunoSEQ multiplex PCR, and the TCRdb table lists in-frame clones only, not all of them. The table shows hundreds of thousands of clones, with under 95% occurring only once. Sequences were derived from peripheral blood, sampled on day 0 of MenACWY control vaccination. Receptors originate from an adult in good health. CDR3s include the opening cysteine and the closing phenylalanine or tryptophan. A D gene is named only where the DNA matches it firmly. Clone size, where shown, is once, few, many, or a class for clones that have expanded.

TGTGCCAGCAGTTCACAGGGTGGCACAGATACGCAGTATTTT CASSSQGGTDTQYF TRBJ2-3 NA NA TRBV11-3
TGTGCCAGCAGCAACCCGACTAGCGGGGGGGCCCCGGCCCAGTACTTC CASSNPTSGGAPAQYF TRBJ2-5 TRBD2 few TRBV7-9
TGTGCCAGCAGTCCTATTCCGGGACAGGGGAATGAGCAGTTCTTC CASSPIPGQGNEQFF TRBJ2-1 TRBD1 NA TRBV3-1/TRBV3-2
TGTGCCAGCAGTAGCGACAGGGGGGAAGCTTTCTTT CASSSDRGEAFF TRBJ1-1 TRBD1 NA TRBV12-3/TRBV12-4
TGCGCCAGCAGCTTGGACAGGGGGCAAGTGAACACTGAAGCTTTCTTT CASSLDRGQVNTEAFF TRBJ1-1 TRBD1 NA TRBV5-1
TGTGCCAGCAGCCCGGCGGGGATGGGGATGGGCACTGAAGCTTTCTTT CASSPAGMGMGTEAFF TRBJ1-1 NA NA TRBV5-5
TGCGCCAGCAGCTCCGGACATAGTAGCACAGATACGCAGTATTTT CASSSGHSSTDTQYF TRBJ2-3 NA NA TRBV5-1
TGTGCCAGCTCACGTCTCTCGAGCGGGGAGTCCACAGATACGCAGTATTTT CASSRLSSGESTDTQYF TRBJ2-3 TRBD2 NA TRBV18
TGCGCCAGCAGCGTACAGGGAGGAATCTACGAGCAGTACTTC CASSVQGGIYEQYF TRBJ2-7 NA NA TRBV4-3
TGTGCCAGCAGCTTAAACGCTAACTATGGCTACACCTTC CASSLNANYGYTF TRBJ1-2 NA once TRBV5-6
TGTGCCAGCAGTTACGGGCGGGGGGGCAGCAATGAGCAGTTCTTC CASSYGRGGSNEQFF TRBJ2-1 TRBD2 NA TRBV6-5
TGTGCCAGCAGGGCTTGGGGGACAGGGAGCCGGACAACTAATGAAAAACTGTTTTTT CASRAWGTGSRTTNEKLFF TRBJ1-4 TRBD1 once TRBV27
TGTGCCAGCAGTTACTCAGGAGGGAATCAGCCCCAGCATTTT CASSYSGGNQPQHF TRBJ1-5 NA NA TRBV6-5
TGCAGTACCGGGACAGGGGAGGGCTACACCTTC CSTGTGEGYTF TRBJ1-2 TRBD1 NA TRBV20-1
TGCAGCGTTGCCCCAACCGGGATACTCTATGGCTACACCTTC CSVAPTGILYGYTF TRBJ1-2 NA once TRBV29-1
TGTGCCAGCAGACCCCGACGCACCGGGGAGCTGTTTTTT CASRPRRTGELFF TRBJ2-2 NA NA TRBV12-3/TRBV12-4
TGTGCCAGCAGCACTTGGGCTAACTATGGCTACACCTTC CASSTWANYGYTF TRBJ1-2 NA NA TRBV6-5
TGTGCCAGCGGCACAGGGCGAGGGACTGAAGCTTTCTTT CASGTGRGTEAFF TRBJ1-1 NA NA TRBV6-5
TGTGCCAGTAGTCTGACAGGGGTATATGGCTACACCTTC CASSLTGVYGYTF TRBJ1-2 TRBD1 NA TRBV19
TGCGCCAGCAGCCAAGCGAACGGGGCCCTAGCTAACTATGGCTACACCTTC CASSQANGALANYGYTF TRBJ1-2 NA NA TRBV4-3
TGTGCCAGCAGTTACTACGGGGCCGGGGCCGGCTACACCTTC CASSYYGAGAGYTF TRBJ1-2 NA once TRBV6-2/TRBV6-3
TGTGCCACCAGTGATGCGCGGACACCTAATTCACCCCTCCACTTT CATSDARTPNSPLHF TRBJ1-6 NA NA TRBV24-1
TGTGCCAGCAGTTCTGGAGGAAACTATGGCTACACCTTC CASSSGGNYGYTF TRBJ1-2 NA NA TRBV12-3/TRBV12-4
TGCGCCAGCAGCCAAGAATGGAGGGGCACCGGGGAGCTGTTTTTT CASSQEWRGTGELFF TRBJ2-2 NA NA TRBV4-3
TGTGCCAGCAGCCAAGGTCCGGGGGTTCCTCGGGGCTACACCTTC CASSQGPGVPRGYTF TRBJ1-2 NA NA TRBV3-1/TRBV3-2
TGTGCCAGCAGTGACCCCAAAGGGTCAGATCAGCCCCAGCATTTT CASSDPKGSDQPQHF TRBJ1-5 NA NA TRBV6-4
TGCGCCAGCAGCCAAGATGGATCCATCTCAGATACGCAGTATTTT CASSQDGSISDTQYF TRBJ2-3 NA NA TRBV4-1
TGTGCCAGCAGCCAAGAGGAACCGGGTTCTAATGAAAAACTGTTTTTT CASSQEEPGSNEKLFF TRBJ1-4 NA NA TRBV4-2
TGTGCCAGCAGTGAGAGTCGCGGGGGGGCAAAAGAGACCCAGTACTTC CASSESRGGAKETQYF TRBJ2-5 TRBD2 NA TRBV2
TGTGCCATCAGTACAGGGAATTGGGGCTACACCTTC CAISTGNWGYTF TRBJ1-2 NA NA TRBV10-3
TGTGCCAGCCTCCCCCAGAATCTCATGAACACTGAAGCTTTCTTT CASLPQNLMNTEAFF TRBJ1-1 NA NA TRBV5-4
TGTGCCAGCAGCCCGGGAGGTGGATCGGGTCAGCCCCAGCATTTT CASSPGGGSGQPQHF TRBJ1-5 NA NA TRBV5-4
TGTGCCAGCAGCTTAGCAGAGGGACAGCCCCAGCATTTT CASSLAEGQPQHF TRBJ1-5 NA NA TRBV11-2
TGTGCCAGCAGCGCCCCAACTAACTATGGCTACACCTTC CASSAPTNYGYTF TRBJ1-2 NA NA TRBV9
TGTGCCAGCAGCCGAGATCTTGGGGAGACCCAGTACTTC CASSRDLGETQYF TRBJ2-5 NA NA TRBV7-8
TGTGCCAGTAGTATACGACCTAGCGGGGCGAGCTCCTACAATGAGCAGTTCTTC CASSIRPSGASSYNEQFF TRBJ2-1 TRBD2 NA TRBV19
TGTGCCAGCAAGCCCGGCCTCATGAACACTGAAGCTTTCTTT CASKPGLMNTEAFF TRBJ1-1 NA NA TRBV6-5
TGTGCCAGCAGCCAAGATGTAGGGACAGCTAATTCACCCCTCCACTTT CASSQDVGTANSPLHF TRBJ1-6 TRBD1 NA TRBV4-2